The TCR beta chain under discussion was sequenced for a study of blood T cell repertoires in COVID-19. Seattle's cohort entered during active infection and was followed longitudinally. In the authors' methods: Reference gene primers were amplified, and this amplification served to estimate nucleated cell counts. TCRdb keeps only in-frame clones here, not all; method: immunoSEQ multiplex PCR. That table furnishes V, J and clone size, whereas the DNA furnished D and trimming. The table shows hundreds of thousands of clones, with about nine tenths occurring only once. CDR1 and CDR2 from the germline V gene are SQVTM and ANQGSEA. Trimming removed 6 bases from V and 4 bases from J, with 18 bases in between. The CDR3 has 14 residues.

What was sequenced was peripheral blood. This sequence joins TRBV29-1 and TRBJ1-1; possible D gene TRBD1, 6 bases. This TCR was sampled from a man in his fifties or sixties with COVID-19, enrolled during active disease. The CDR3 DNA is TGCAGCGTCCGGAGGGGGGAGGGTAGCACTGAAGCTTTCTTT. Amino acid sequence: CSVRRGEGSTEAFF.